A selection of T cell receptor beta chains follows, all from one sample in a study of OX40 agonist ivuxolimab in advanced cancers. Profiling relied on immunoSEQ multiplex PCR, and the TCRdb table lists in-frame clones only, not all of them. The table includes about 75,000 clones, more than 85% detected once. This specimen was CD4+ or CD8+ T cells sorted from blood, taken in a trial of the OX40 agonist ivuxolimab. The receptors here all came from an adult with an advanced solid tumor such as melanoma, head and neck, liver or kidney cancer. Both conserved end residues are part of each CDR3. D genes are given only for firm matches. Size is stated for part of the rows, as once, few or many counts, or as a class when the clone is expanded.

cdr3_aa	cdr3_nt	d_call	v_call	j_call	clone_size
CASSLGYEKLFF	TGCGCCAGCAGCTTGGGATATGAAAAACTGTTTTTT	NA	TRBV5-1	TRBJ1-4	NA
CASSSGQGGDYEQYF	TGTGCCAGCAGCTCAGGACAGGGTGGGGACTACGAGCAGTACTTC	TRBD1	TRBV7-3	TRBJ2-7	once
CASSPEGRTGGNSPLHF	TGTGCCAGCAGCCCGGAGGGGAGGACAGGGGGGAATTCACCCCTCCACTTT	TRBD1	TRBV7-3	TRBJ1-6	NA
CASSSTRDTQYF	TGTGCCAGCAGCTCGACTAGGGATACGCAGTATTTT	NA	TRBV7-3	TRBJ2-3	NA
CASIGSGGRYEQYF	TGTGCCAGCATTGGGTCTGGGGGAAGGTACGAGCAGTACTTC	NA	TRBV6-1	TRBJ2-7	NA
CASSFNGRGGEQFF	TGTGCCAGCAGTTTTAACGGGAGGGGTGGTGAGCAGTTCTTC	TRBD2	TRBV27	TRBJ2-1	many
CASSISRGVTGELFF	TGTGCCAGTAGTATTTCCAGGGGTGTCACCGGGGAGCTGTTTTTT	NA	TRBV19	TRBJ2-2	NA
CASSQGGGTKNIQYF	TGCGCCAGCAGCCAAGGGGGGGGCACCAAAAACATTCAGTACTTC	NA	TRBV4-1	TRBJ2-4	NA
CASLHGMESYEQYF	TGTGCCAGCTTACACGGGATGGAGTCCTACGAGCAGTACTTC	NA	TRBV2	TRBJ2-7	NA
CASRGSGATATNEKLFF	TGTGCCAGTAGGGGGTCGGGGGCTACTGCAACTAATGAAAAACTGTTTTTT	NA	TRBV19	TRBJ1-4	NA
CASSLDPCFHFWRQPQHF	TGTGCCAGCAGCTTAGATCCTTGCTTCCACTTTTGGAGACAGCCCCAGCATTTT	NA	TRBV11-2	TRBJ1-5	NA
CASSLGDRGGETQYF	TGTGCCAGCAGCTTAGGCGACAGGGGCGGGGAGACCCAGTACTTC	TRBD1	TRBV7-9	TRBJ2-5	NA
CASMGDRVIYGYTF	TGTGCCAGCATGGGCGACAGGGTCATCTATGGCTACACCTTC	TRBD1	TRBV28	TRBJ1-2	NA
CASSLLTGSTGELFF	TGCGCCAGCAGCTTATTGACAGGGAGCACCGGGGAGCTGTTTTTT	TRBD1	TRBV5-1	TRBJ2-2	NA
CASSEYGRDNEQFF	TGTGCCAGCAGCGAATATGGGAGAGACAATGAGCAGTTCTTC	NA	TRBV27	TRBJ2-1	NA
CASSVGRQGNQPQHF	TGTGCCAGCAGTGTTGGGAGGCAGGGCAATCAGCCCCAGCATTTT	NA	TRBV6-5	TRBJ1-5	NA
CATRDGIFYNEQFF	TGTGCCACCAGAGATGGGATCTTCTACAATGAGCAGTTCTTC	NA	TRBV15	TRBJ2-1	NA
CASSFGTVGTYEQYF	TGTGCCAGCAGCTTTGGGACAGTGGGCACCTACGAGCAGTACTTC	TRBD1	TRBV7-8	TRBJ2-7	NA
CAGSGTGLITNTGELFF	TGCGCCGGGTCCGGGACAGGGTTGATAACGAACACCGGGGAGCTGTTTTTT	TRBD1	TRBV4-3	TRBJ2-2	NA
CATSRAPGQGNGNTIYF	TGTGCCACCAGCAGAGCTCCGGGACAGGGGAATGGAAACACCATATATTTT	TRBD1	TRBV15	TRBJ1-3	NA
CATSRDRDPISPQHF	TGTGCCACCAGCAGAGATAGGGACCCAATCTCGCCCCAGCATTTT	NA	TRBV15	TRBJ1-5	NA
CASQQGFQGLAGSGELFF	TGTGCCAGTCAACAGGGATTCCAGGGACTAGCGGGATCCGGGGAGCTGTTTTTT	TRBD2	TRBV2	TRBJ2-2	NA
CASSLAGTSTDTQYF	TGCGCCAGCAGCTTGGCGGGGACTAGCACAGATACGCAGTATTTT	NA	TRBV5-1	TRBJ2-3	once
CASSPRQGGDYEQYF	TGTGCCAGCAGCCCACGACAGGGGGGGGACTACGAGCAGTACTTC	TRBD1	TRBV7-2	TRBJ2-7	NA
CASPRGGGSSTDTQYF	TGTGCCAGCCCCAGGGGGGGTGGGTCTAGCACAGATACGCAGTATTTT	NA	TRBV5-5	TRBJ2-3	NA
CASSFRESQGYTF	TGTGCCAGCAGCTTTAGAGAAAGTCAGGGCTACACCTTC	NA	TRBV7-9	TRBJ1-2	NA
CAWSLYGGRTSYNEQFF	TGTGCCTGGAGCCTATACGGGGGGCGAACTTCCTACAATGAGCAGTTCTTC	NA	TRBV30	TRBJ2-1	few
CASSSYRTSGKETQYF	TGTGCCAGCAGTTCCTATCGGACTAGCGGGAAAGAGACCCAGTACTTC	TRBD2	TRBV6-5	TRBJ2-5	NA
CASSIGRRNTGELFF	TGTGCCAGTAGTATCGGACGTAGGAACACCGGGGAGCTGTTTTTT	NA	TRBV19	TRBJ2-2	NA
CASSLIGGNQPQHF	TGTGCCAGCAGTTTGATAGGGGGGAATCAGCCCCAGCATTTT	NA	TRBV28	TRBJ1-5	NA
CSAASYGNNEQFF	TGCAGCGCCGCTAGCTACGGGAACAATGAGCAGTTCTTC	NA	TRBV29-1	TRBJ2-1	NA
CASSQVGSSPLHF	TGTGCCAGTAGTCAAGTAGGGAGTTCACCCCTCCACTTT	NA	TRBV19	TRBJ1-6	NA
CASSRTGPNTEAFF	TGTGCCAGCAGTCGGACAGGGCCGAACACTGAAGCTTTCTTT	TRBD1	TRBV7-2	TRBJ1-1	once
CASSSRTGGGANEKLFF	TGTGCCAGCAGCTCCCGGACAGGCGGGGGGGCGAATGAAAAACTGTTTTTT	NA	TRBV21-1	TRBJ1-4	NA
CASSVRTGAGNQPQHF	TGTGCCAGCAGCGTCAGGACAGGGGCCGGGAATCAGCCCCAGCATTTT	TRBD1	TRBV2	TRBJ1-5	NA
CAWSVHGGNTGELFF	TGTGCCTGGAGTGTACACGGGGGGAACACCGGGGAGCTGTTTTTT	NA	TRBV30	TRBJ2-2	NA
CASRLDLEQYF	TGTGCCAGCAGACTAGATTTGGAGCAGTACTTC	NA	TRBV28	TRBJ2-7	NA
CATRVAGLVDTGELFF	TGTGCCACCAGGGTAGCGGGGCTTGTAGACACCGGGGAGCTGTTTTTT	TRBD2	TRBV28	TRBJ2-2	NA
CASSNSPGYNEQFF	TGTGCCAGCTCAAACTCACCGGGCTACAATGAGCAGTTCTTC	NA	TRBV18	TRBJ2-1	NA
CASSGGMRNQPQHF	TGTGCCAGCAGTGGCGGGATGAGAAATCAGCCCCAGCATTTT	NA	TRBV6-1	TRBJ1-5	NA
CASSIDRSGTEAFF	TGTGCCAGTAGTATAGATCGATCGGGCACTGAAGCTTTCTTT	NA	TRBV19	TRBJ1-1	NA